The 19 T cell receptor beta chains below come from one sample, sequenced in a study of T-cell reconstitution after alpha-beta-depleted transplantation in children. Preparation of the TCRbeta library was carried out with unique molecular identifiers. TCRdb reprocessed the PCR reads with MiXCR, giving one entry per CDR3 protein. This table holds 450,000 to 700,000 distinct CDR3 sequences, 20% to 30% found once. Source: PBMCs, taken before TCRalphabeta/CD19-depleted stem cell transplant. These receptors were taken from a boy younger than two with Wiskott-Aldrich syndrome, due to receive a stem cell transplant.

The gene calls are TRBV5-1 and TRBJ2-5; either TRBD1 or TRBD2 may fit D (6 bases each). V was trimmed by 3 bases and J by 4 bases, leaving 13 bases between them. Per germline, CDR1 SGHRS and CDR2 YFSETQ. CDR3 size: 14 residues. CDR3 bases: TGCGCCAGCAGCTCAGTAGAGGGGGGAGAGACCCAGTACTTC. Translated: CASSSVEGGETQYF.

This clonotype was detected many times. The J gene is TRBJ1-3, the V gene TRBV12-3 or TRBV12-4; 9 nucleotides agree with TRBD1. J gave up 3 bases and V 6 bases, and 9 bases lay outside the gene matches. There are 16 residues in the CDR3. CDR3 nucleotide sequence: TGTGCCAGCAGCGTAACAGGGGGCGGTCTTGGAAACACCATATATTTT. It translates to CASSVTGGGLGNTIYF.

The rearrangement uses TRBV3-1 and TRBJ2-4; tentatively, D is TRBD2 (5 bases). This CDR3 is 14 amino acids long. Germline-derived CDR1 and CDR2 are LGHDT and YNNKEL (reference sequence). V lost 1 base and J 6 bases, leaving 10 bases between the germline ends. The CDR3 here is CASSQASSANIQYF. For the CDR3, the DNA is TGTGCCAGCAGCCAAGCTAGCAGTGCAAACATTCAGTACTTC.

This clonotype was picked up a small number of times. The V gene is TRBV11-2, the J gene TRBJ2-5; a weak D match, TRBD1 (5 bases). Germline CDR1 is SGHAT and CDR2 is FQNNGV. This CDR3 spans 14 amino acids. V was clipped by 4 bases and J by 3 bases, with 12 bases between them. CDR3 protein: CASSYPGREETQYF. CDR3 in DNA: TGTGCCAGCAGCTACCCGGGCAGGGAAGAGACCCAGTACTTC. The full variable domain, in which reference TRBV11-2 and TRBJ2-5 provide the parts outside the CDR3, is EAGVAQSPRYKIIEKRQSVAFWCNPISGHATLYWYQQILGQGPKLLIQFQNNGVVDDSQLPKDRFSAERLKGVDSTLKIQPAKLEDSAVYLCASSYPGREETQYFGPGTRLLVL.

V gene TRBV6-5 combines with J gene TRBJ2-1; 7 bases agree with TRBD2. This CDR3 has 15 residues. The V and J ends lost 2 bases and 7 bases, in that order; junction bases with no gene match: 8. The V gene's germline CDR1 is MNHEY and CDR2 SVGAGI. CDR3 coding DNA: TGTGCCAGCAGTTACATCGCGGGAGCCCTAAATGAGCAGTTCTTC. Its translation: CASSYIAGALNEQFF.

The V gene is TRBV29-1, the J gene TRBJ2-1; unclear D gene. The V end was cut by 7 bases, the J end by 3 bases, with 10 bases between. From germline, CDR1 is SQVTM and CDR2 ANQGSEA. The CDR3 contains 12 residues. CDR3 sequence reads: CSGQTDYNEQFF. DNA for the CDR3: TGCAGCGGTCAAACAGACTACAATGAGCAGTTCTTC.

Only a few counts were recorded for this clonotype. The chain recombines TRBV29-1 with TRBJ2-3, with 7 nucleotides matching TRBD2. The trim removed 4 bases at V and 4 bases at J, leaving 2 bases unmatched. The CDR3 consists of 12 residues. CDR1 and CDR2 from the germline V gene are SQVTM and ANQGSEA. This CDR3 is CSVGLAADTQYF. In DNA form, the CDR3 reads TGCAGCGTTGGACTAGCAGCAGATACGCAGTATTTT.

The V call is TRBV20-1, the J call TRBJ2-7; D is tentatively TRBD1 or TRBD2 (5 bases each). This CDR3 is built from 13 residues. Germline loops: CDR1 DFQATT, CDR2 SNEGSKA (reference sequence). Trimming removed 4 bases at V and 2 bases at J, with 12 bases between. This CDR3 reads CSAITGPTYEQYF. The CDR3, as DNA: TGCAGTGCTATAACGGGACCGACCTACGAGCAGTACTTC.

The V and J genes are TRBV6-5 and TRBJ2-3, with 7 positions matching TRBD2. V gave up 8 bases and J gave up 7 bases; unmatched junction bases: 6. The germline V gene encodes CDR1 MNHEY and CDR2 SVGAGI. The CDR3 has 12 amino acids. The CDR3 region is CASWSSGNTQYF. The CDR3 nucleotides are TGTGCCAGCTGGTCTAGCGGAAATACGCAGTATTTT.

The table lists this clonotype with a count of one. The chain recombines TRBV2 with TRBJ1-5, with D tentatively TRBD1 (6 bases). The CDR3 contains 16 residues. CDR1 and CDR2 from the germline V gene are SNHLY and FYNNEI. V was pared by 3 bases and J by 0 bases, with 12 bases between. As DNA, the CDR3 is TGTGCCAGCAGTGACAGGGGACTCTATAGCAATCAGCCCCAGCATTTT. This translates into CASSDRGLYSNQPQHF.

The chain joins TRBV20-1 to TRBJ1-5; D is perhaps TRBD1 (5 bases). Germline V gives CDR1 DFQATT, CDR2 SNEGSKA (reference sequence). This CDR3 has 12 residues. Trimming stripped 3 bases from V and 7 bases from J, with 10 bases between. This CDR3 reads CSASYGDQPQHF. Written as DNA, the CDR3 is TGCAGTGCTAGTTACGGGGACCAGCCCCAGCATTTT.

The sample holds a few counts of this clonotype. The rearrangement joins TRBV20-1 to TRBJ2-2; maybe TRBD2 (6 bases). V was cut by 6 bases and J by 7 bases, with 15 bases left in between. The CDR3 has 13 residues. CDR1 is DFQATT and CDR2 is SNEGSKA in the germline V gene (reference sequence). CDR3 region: CSAFRRAGGELFF. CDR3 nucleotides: TGCAGTGCCTTCCGGAGGGCTGGCGGGGAGCTGTTTTTT.

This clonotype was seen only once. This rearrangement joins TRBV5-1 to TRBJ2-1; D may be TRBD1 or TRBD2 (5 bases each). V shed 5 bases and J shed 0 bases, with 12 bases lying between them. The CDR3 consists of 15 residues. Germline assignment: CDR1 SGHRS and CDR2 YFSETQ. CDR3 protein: CASRPGTYSYNEQFF. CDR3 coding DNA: TGCGCCAGCAGGCCCGGGACCTACTCCTACAATGAGCAGTTCTTC.

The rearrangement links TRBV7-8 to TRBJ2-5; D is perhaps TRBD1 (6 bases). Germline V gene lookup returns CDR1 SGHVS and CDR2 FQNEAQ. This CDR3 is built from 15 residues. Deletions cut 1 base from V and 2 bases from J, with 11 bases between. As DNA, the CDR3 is TGTGCCAGCAGCTTAGACATCGGGACACAAGAGACCCAGTACTTC. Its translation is CASSLDIGTQETQYF.

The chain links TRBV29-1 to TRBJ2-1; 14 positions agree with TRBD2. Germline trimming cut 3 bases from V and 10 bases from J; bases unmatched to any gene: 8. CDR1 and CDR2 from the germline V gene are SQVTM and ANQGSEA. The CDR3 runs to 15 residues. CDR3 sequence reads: CSVEDGTSGSGEQFF. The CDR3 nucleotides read TGCAGCGTTGAGGACGGGACTAGCGGGAGTGGCGAGCAGTTCTTC.

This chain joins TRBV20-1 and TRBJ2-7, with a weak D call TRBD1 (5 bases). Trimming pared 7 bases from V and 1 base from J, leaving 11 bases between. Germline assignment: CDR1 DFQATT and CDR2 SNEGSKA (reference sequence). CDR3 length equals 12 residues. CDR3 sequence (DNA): TGCAGTGGGGGCGCCTCGTCCTACGAGCAGTACTTC. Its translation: CSGGASSYEQYF.

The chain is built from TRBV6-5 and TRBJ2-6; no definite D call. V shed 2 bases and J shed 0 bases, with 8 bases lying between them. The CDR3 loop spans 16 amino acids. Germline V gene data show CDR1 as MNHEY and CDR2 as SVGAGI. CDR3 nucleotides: TGTGCCAGCAGTTACCGGCGCCTCTCTGGGGCCAACGTCCTGACTTTC. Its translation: CASSYRRLSGANVLTF.

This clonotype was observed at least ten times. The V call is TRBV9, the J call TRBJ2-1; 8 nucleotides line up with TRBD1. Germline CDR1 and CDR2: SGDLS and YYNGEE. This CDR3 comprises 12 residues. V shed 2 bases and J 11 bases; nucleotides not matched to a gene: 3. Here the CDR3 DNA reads TGTGCCAGCAGCGTGGGACAGGAGAAGCAGTTCTTC. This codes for CASSVGQEKQFF.

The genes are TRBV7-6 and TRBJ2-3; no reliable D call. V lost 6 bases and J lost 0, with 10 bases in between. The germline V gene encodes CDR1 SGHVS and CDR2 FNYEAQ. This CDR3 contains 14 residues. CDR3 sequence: CASSLISSTDTQYF. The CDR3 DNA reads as TGTGCCAGCAGTCTTATATCTAGCACAGATACGCAGTATTTT.